The source of this TCR beta chain is a study of shared clonotypes between healthy human individuals. Produced via immunoSEQ multiplex PCR; TCRdb's table is partial and in-frame only. The sample shows roughly 1,000,000 clones, around 78% of them seen only once. The TCR sequence derives from a man between 18 and 29 years old in good health. Some clones in this sample may be carry-over from other donors' samples. Sequenced sample: memory CD4+ T cells from PBMCs. Subset described: CD45RA-negative fraction.

CDR3 in DNA: TGTGCCAGTAGTATCGGACAGGGGAGGACCCACGAGCAGTACTTC. The encoded protein is CASSIGQGRTHEQYF. The chain has TRBV19 and TRBJ2-7, with 9 nucleotides matching TRBD1. The germline V gene has CDR1 LNHDA and CDR2 SQIVND (reference sequence). J was trimmed by 5 bases and V by 3 bases; bases with no gene match: 8. CDR3 length: 15 residues.